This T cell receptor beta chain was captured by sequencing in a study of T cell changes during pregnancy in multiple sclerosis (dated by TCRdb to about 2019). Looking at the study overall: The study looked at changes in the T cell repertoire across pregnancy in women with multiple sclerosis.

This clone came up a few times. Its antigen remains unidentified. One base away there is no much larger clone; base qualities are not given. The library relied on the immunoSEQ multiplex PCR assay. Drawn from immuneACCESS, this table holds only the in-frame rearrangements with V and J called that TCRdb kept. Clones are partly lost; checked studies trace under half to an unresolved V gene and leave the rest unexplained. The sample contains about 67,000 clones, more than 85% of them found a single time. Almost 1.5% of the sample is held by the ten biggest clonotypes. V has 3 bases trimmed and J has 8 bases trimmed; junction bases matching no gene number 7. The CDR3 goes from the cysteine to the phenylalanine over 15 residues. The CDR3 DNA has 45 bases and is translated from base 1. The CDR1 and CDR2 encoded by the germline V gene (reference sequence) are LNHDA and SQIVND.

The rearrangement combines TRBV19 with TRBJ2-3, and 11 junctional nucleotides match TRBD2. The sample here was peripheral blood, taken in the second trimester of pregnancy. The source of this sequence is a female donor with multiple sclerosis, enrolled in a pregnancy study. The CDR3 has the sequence CASSIRASGGRTQYF. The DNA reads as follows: TGTGCCAGTAGTATTCGGGCTAGCGGGGGGCGTACGCAGTATTTT.